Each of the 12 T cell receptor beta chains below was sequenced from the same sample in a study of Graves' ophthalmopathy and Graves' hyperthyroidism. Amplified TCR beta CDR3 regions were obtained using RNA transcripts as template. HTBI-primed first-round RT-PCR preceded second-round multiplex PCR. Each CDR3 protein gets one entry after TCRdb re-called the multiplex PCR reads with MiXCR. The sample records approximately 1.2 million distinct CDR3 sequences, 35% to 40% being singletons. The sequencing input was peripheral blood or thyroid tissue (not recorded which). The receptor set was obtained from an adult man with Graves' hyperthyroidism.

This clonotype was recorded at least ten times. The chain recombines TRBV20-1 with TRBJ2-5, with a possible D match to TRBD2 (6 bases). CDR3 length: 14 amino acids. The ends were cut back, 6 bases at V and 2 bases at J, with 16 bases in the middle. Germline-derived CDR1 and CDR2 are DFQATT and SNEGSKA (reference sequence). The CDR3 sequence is CSARRGSRQETQYF. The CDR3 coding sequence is TGCAGTGCCCGCCGGGGGTCCCGGCAAGAGACCCAGTACTTC.

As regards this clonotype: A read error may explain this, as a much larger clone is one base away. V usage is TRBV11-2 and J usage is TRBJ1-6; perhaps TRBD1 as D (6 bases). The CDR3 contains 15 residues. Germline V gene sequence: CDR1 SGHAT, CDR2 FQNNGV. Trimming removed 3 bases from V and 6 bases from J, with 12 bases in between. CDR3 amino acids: CASSLVAGVNSPLHF. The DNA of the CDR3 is TGTGCCAGCAGCTTGGTAGCAGGGGTTAATTCACCCCTCCACTTT.

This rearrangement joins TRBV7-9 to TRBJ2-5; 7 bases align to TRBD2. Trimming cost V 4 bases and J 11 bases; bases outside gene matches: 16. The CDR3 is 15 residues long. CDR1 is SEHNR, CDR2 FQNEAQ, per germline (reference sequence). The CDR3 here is CASSSPPGRGDLQYF. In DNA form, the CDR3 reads TGTGCCAGCAGCTCGCCCCCGGGACGGGGGGACTTGCAGTACTTC.

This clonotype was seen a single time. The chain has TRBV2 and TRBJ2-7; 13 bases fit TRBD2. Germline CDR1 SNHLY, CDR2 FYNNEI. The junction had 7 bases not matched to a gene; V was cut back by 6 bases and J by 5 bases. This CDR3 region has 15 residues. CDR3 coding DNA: TGTGCCAGCAGCGGACTAGCGGGAGCATTTAACGAGCAGTACTTC. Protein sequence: CASSGLAGAFNEQYF. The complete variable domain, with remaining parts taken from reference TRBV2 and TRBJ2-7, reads EPEVTQTPSHQVTQMGQEVILRCVPISNHLYFYWYRQILGQKVEFLVSFYNNEISEKSEIFDDQFSVERPDGSNFTLKIRSTKLEDSAMYFCASSGLAGAFNEQYFGPGTRLTVT.

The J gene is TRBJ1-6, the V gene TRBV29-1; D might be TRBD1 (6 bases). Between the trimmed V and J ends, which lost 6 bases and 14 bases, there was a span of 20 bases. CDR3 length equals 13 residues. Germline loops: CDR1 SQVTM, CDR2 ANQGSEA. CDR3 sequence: CSVEQGAVPTLHF. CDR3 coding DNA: TGCAGCGTAGAACAGGGAGCAGTTCCAACCCTCCACTTT.

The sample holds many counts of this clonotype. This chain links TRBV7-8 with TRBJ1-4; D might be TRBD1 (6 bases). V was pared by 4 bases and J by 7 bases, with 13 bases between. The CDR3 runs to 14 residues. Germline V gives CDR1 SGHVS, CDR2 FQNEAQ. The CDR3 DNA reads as TGTGCCAGCAGCTCACAGGGTCGGAGTGAAAAACTGTTTTTT. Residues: CASSSQGRSEKLFF. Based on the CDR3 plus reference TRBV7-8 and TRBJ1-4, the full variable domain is GAGVSQSPRYKVAKRGQDVALRCDPISGHVSLFWYQQALGQGPEFLTYFQNEAQLDKSGLPSDRFFAERPEGSVSTLKIQRTQQEDSAVYLCASSSQGRSEKLFFGSGTQLSVL.

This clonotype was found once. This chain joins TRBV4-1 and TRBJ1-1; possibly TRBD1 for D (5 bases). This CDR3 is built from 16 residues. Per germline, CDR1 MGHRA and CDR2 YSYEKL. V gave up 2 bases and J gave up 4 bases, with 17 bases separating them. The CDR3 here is CASSQNTRDRATEAFF. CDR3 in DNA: TGCGCCAGCAGCCAAAATACCAGGGATCGGGCCACTGAAGCTTTCTTT.

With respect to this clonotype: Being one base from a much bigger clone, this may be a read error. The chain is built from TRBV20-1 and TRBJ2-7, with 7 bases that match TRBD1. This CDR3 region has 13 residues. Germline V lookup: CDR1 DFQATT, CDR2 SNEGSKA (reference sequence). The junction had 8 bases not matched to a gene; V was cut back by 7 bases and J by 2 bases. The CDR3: CSVRGTVAYEQYF. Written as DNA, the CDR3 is TGCAGTGTTAGGGGGACAGTAGCCTACGAGCAGTACTTC.

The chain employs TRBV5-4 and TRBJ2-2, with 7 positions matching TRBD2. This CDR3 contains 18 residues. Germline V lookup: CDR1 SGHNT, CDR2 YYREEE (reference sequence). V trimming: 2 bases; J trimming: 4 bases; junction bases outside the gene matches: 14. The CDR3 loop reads CASSLRFRGRVGTGELFF. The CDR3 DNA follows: TGTGCCAGCAGCTTACGTTTTCGGGGGAGGGTTGGCACCGGGGAGCTGTTTTTT.

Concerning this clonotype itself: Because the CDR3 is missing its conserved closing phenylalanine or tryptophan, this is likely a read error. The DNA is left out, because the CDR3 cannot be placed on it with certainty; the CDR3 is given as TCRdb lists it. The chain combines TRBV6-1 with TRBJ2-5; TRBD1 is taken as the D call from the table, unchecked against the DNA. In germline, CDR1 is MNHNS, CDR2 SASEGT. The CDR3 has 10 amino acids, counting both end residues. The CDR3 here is CASSESGRGS.

Here the CDR3 DNA reads TGTGCCAGCAGTTTAACAGGACAGGGGGCCCGGGAGACCCAGCATTTT. Translating gives CASSLTGQGARETQHF. V is TRBV28 and J is TRBJ1-5; the match to TRBD1 covers 11 bases. Germline CDR1 is MDHEN and CDR2 is SYDVKM. V shed 2 bases and J 11 bases; nucleotides not matched to a gene: 11. The CDR3 loop spans 16 amino acids.

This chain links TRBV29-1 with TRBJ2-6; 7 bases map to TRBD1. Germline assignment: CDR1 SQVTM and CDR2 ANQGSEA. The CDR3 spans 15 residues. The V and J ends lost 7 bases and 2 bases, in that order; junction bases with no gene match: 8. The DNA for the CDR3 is TGCAGCGCTACAGGGGAAGTTCCTGGGGCCAACGTCCTGACTTTC. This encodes CSATGEVPGANVLTF. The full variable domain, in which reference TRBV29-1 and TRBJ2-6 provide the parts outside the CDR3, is SAVISQKPSRDICQRGTSLTIQCQVDSQVTMMFWYRQQPGQSLTLIATANQGSEATYESGFVIDKFPISRPNLTFSTLTVSNMSPEDSSIYLCSATGEVPGANVLTFGAGSRLTVL.